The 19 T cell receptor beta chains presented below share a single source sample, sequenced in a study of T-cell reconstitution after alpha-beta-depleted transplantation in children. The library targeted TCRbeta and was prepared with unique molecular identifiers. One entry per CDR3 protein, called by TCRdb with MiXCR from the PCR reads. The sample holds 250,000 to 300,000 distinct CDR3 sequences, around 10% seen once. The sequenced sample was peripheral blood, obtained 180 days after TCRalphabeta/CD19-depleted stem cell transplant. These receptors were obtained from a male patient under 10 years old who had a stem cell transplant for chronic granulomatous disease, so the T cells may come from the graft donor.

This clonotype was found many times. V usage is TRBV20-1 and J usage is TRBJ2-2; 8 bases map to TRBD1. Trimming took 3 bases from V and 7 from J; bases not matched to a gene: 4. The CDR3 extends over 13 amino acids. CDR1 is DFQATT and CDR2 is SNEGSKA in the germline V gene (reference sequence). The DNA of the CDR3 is TGCAGTGCTAGTGGACAGGGTTACGGGGAGCTGTTTTTT. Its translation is CSASGQGYGELFF.

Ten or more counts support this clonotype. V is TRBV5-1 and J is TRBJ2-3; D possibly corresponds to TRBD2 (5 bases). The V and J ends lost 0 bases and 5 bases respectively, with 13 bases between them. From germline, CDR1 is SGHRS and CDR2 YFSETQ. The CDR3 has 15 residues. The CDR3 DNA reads TGCGCCAGCAGCTTGGGAGCGTTCGGAGGAGATACGCAGTATTTT. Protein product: CASSLGAFGGDTQYF.

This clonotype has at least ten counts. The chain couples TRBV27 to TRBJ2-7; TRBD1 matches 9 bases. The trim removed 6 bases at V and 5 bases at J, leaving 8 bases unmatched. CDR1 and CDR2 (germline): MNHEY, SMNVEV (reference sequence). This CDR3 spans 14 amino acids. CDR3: CASRDRDRVHEQYF. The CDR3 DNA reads TGTGCCAGCAGAGACCGGGACAGGGTCCACGAGCAGTACTTC.

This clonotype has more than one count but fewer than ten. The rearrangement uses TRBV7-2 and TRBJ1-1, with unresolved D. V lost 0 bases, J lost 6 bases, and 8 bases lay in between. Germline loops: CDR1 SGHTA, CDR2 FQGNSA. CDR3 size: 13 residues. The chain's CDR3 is CASSLAGLAEAFF. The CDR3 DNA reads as TGTGCCAGCAGCTTAGCAGGGTTAGCTGAAGCTTTCTTT.

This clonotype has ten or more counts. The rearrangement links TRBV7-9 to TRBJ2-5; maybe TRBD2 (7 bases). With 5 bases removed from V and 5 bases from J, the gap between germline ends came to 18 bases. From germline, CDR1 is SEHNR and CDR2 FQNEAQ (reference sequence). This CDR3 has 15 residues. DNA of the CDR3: TGTGCCAGCAGCATTTCCAGGGGAGGGTTCGAGACCCAGTACTTC. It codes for CASSISRGGFETQYF.

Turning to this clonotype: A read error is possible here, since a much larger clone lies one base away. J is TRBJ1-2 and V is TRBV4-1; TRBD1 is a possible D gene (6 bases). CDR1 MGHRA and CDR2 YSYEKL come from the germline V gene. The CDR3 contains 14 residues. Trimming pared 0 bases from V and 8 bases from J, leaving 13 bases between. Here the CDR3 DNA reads TGCGCCAGCAGCCAAGATGTGGGGGCTAAAGGCTACACCTTC. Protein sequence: CASSQDVGAKGYTF.

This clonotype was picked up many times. For the CDR3, the DNA is TGTGCCAGCAGCTTAGTTAAGGGGTTGAGGGAGACCCAGTACTTC. It translates to CASSLVKGLRETQYF. The V gene is TRBV7-8, the J gene TRBJ2-5, with D tentatively TRBD1 (5 bases). The CDR3 length is 15 residues. Germline V lookup: CDR1 SGHVS, CDR2 FQNEAQ. V shed 1 base and J shed 5 bases, with 14 bases lying between them.

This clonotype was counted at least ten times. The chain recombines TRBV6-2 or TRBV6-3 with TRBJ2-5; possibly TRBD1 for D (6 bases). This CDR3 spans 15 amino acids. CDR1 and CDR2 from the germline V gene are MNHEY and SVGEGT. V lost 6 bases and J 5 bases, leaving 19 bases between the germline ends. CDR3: CASRGTTGIVETQYF. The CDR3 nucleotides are TGTGCCAGCAGGGGCACAACAGGGATCGTGGAGACCCAGTACTTC.

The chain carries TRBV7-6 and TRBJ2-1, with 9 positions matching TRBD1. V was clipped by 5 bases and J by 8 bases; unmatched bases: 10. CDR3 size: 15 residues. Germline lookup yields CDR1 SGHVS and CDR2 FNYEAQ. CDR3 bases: TGTGCCAGCAGCCGGGGACAGGGTTCTCGCGATGAGCAGTTCTTC. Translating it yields CASSRGQGSRDEQFF.

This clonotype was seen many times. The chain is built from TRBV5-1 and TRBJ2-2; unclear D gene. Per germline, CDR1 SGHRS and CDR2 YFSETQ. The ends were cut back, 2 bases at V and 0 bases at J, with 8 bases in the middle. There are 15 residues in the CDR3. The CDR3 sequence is CASSFVGTNTGELFF. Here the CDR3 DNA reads TGCGCCAGCAGCTTCGTGGGAACGAACACCGGGGAGCTGTTTTTT.

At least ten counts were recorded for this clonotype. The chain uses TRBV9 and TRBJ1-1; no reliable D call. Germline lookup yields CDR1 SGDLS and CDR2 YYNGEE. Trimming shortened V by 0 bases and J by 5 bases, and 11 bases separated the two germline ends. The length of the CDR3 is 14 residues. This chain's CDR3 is CASSVVSGETEAFF. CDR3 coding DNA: TGTGCCAGCAGCGTAGTATCCGGGGAGACTGAAGCTTTCTTT.

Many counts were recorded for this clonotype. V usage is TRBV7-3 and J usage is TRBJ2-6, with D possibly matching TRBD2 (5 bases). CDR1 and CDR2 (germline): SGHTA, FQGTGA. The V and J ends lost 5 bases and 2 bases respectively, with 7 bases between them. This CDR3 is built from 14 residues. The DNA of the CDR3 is TGTGCCAGCAGCCCCGGGACTGGGGCCAACGTCCTGACTTTC. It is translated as CASSPGTGANVLTF.

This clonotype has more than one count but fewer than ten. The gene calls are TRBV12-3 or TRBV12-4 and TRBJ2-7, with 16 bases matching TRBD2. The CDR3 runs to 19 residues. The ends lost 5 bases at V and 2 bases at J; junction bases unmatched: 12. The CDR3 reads CASSLWVAGTSGGAYEQYF. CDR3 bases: TGTGCCAGCAGTCTTTGGGTTGCGGGGACTAGCGGGGGGGCCTACGAGCAGTACTTC.

DNA for the CDR3: TGTGCCAGCAGTCCTCGCCGGGCCCCAAGAAATGAGCAGTTCTTC. This codes for CASSPRRAPRNEQFF. The genes are TRBV28 and TRBJ2-1; D gene unclear. V was pared by 5 bases and J by 7 bases, with 18 bases between. The CDR3 length is 15 residues. Germline values: CDR1 MDHEN, CDR2 SYDVKM.

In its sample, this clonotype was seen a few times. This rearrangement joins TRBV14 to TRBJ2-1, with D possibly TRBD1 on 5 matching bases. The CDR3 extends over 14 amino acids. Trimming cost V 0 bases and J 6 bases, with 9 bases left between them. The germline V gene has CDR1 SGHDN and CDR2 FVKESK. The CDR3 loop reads CASSQDQGSNEQFF. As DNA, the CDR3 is TGTGCCAGCAGCCAAGATCAGGGAAGCAATGAGCAGTTCTTC.

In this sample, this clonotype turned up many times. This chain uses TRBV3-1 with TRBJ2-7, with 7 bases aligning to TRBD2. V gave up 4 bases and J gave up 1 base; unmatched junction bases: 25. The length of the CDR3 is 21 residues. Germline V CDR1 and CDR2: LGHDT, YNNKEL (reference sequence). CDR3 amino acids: CASSRLVYDGEGGPISYEQYF. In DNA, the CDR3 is TGTGCCAGCAGCCGACTCGTTTACGACGGAGAGGGAGGGCCGATATCCTACGAGCAGTACTTC.

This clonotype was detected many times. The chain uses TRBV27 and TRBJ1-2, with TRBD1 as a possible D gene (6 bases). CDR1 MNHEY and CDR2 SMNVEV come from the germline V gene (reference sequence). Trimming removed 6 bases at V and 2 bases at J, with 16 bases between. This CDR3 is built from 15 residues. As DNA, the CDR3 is TGTGCCAGCAGAGGCCAGGACAGACAAAACTATGGCTACACCTTC. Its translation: CASRGQDRQNYGYTF.

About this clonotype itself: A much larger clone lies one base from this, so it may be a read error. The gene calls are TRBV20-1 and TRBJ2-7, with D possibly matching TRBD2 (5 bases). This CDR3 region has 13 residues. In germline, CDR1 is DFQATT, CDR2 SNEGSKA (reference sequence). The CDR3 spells CGARSLREGEQYF. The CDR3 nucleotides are TGCGGTGCTAGGTCCCTGAGGGAAGGGGAGCAGTACTTC.

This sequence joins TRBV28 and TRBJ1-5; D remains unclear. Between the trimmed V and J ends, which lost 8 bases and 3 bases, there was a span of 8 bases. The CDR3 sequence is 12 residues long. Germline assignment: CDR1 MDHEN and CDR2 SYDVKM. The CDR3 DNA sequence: TGTGCCAGCCGCAGTATCAATCAGCCCCAGCATTTT. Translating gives CASRSINQPQHF.